A selection of T cell receptor beta chains follows, all from one sample in a study of OX40 agonist ivuxolimab in advanced cancers. Sequencing used immunoSEQ multiplex PCR; TCRdb keeps in-frame clones, though not all of them. The sample has just over 90,000 clones; about 92% are singletons. The source material was CD4+ or CD8+ T cells sorted from blood, sampled in a trial of the OX40 agonist ivuxolimab. These receptors originate from an adult with an advanced solid tumor such as melanoma, head and neck, liver or kidney cancer. Both conserved end residues are part of each CDR3. Each record gives: V gene, J gene, D gene, CDR3 DNA, CDR3 protein. A D gene is named only where the DNA matches it firmly.

>TRBV7-9|TRBJ2-7|NA
TGTGCCAGCAGCAAGGGGACTTACGAGCAGTACTTC
CASSKGTYEQYF
>TRBV18|TRBJ2-4|NA
TGTGCCAGCTCACCACCGGACCTCCTAGGGGCCAAAAACATTCAGTACTTC
CASSPPDLLGAKNIQYF
>TRBV11-2|TRBJ2-2|TRBD1
TGTGCCAGCAGCCCGACAGGGGTGGATACCGGGGAGCTGTTTTTT
CASSPTGVDTGELFF
>TRBV25-1|TRBJ2-3|NA
TGTGCCAGCAGTGAATCCTGGAGCACAGATACGCAGTATTTT
CASSESWSTDTQYF
>TRBV6-1|TRBJ1-1|NA
TGTGCCAGCAGTGAACTGAGTTGGGGTACAGGGTCGGGCACTGAAGCTTTCTTT
CASSELSWGTGSGTEAFF
>TRBV19|TRBJ2-7|TRBD2
TGTGCCAGTAGTCCGGGCGGGGGGGCTTACGAGCAGTACTTC
CASSPGGGAYEQYF
>TRBV11-2|TRBJ2-2|NA
TGTGCCAGCAGCTGGAGCCAGACAGGGAACACCGGGGAGCTGTTTTTT
CASSWSQTGNTGELFF
>TRBV2|TRBJ2-7|TRBD1
TGTGCCAGCAGTCCCCGGACAGGGAATCCCTACGAGCAGTACTTC
CASSPRTGNPYEQYF
>TRBV5-1|TRBJ1-1|NA
TGCGCCAGCAGCTTGGCCGACGGGAGGGCTGAAGCTTTCTTT
CASSLADGRAEAFF
>TRBV19|TRBJ1-1|NA
TGTGCCAGTAGAAGGGAACCGGGGGCTCCGAACACTGAAGCTTTCTTT
CASRREPGAPNTEAFF
>TRBV14|TRBJ1-2|TRBD1
TGTGCCAGCAGCCCCTGGGACAGGGGCGCTGGCTACACCTTC
CASSPWDRGAGYTF